This TCR beta chain was obtained from a study of cytomegalovirus exposure and HLA in healthy donors. The method was immunoSEQ multiplex PCR; TCRdb's version includes in-frame clones alone and lacks a portion of them. The sample records roughly 80,000 clones, about nine tenths being singletons. Study outcomes and limitations: Reports credit the classifier with highly specific, highly sensitive diagnosis of cytomegalovirus status. It was about 180 TCR beta chains that were listed as cytomegalovirus-associated.

Germline CDR1 reads SGHDN; CDR2 reads FVKESK. The CDR3 contains 16 residues. Trimming shortened V by 4 bases and J by 2 bases, and 15 bases separated the two germline ends. As concerns this clone: No antigen is known for it.

Separate from the approximately 650-subject first cohort, the 120-subject validation cohort was the one that the donors belonged to. Source material: PBMCs. This chain uses TRBV14 with TRBJ2-1; TRBD1 is a possible D gene (6 bases). This TCR was recovered from a young man in good health and CMV-seronegative. CDR3 bases: TGTGCCAGCAGCCGGCCTGGGGGCAATCCCTACAATGAGCAGTTCTTC. Protein: CASSRPGGNPYNEQFF.